This T cell receptor (beta chain) was obtained from a study of memory CD4+ T cells and cytomegalovirus serostatus. Study-wide background: Healthy Belgian adult donors included several CMV-positive and 20 to 30 CMV-negative people. General observations from the study: The CMV-associated TCR signature appears largely within the CD4+ memory repertoire.

This clone was observed a handful of times. Its antigen is not known. In the original workflow: Out-of-frame sequences were removed, leaving about 2,300,000 distinct TCRbeta sequences. Clones were read by immunoSEQ multiplex PCR, and TCRdb kept only the in-frame ones, dropping some. V and J calls and clone size follow that table, whereas D and trimming were derived from the DNA. The table includes tens of thousands of clones, 75% detected once. Single viable CD3+CD4+CD8-CD45RO+ cells were sorted as the memory CD4+ T cells. Donors' CMV status reflects serum IgG against pp150, pp28, p38, p52. V dropped 3 bases and J dropped 9 bases, with 18 bases sitting between them. CDR3 length: 14 residues. Per germline, CDR1 KGHSH and CDR2 LQKENI.

V is TRBV18 and J is TRBJ2-7; D may be TRBD1 (5 bases). The sequence was obtained from an adult in good health and CMV-seronegative. The sequenced sample consisted of memory CD4+ T cells from blood. CDR3 sequence (DNA): TGTGCCAGCTCACCCAGGGTTGAATCTACGACGCAGTACTTC. This encodes CASSPRVESTTQYF. Together with reference TRBV18 and TRBJ2-7, the CDR3 gives the full variable domain: NAGVMQNPRHLVRRRGQEARLRCSPMKGHSHVYWYRQLPEEGLKFMVYLQKENIIDESGMPKERFSAEFPKEGPSILRIQQVVRGDSAAYFCASSPRVESTTQYFGPGTRLTVT.